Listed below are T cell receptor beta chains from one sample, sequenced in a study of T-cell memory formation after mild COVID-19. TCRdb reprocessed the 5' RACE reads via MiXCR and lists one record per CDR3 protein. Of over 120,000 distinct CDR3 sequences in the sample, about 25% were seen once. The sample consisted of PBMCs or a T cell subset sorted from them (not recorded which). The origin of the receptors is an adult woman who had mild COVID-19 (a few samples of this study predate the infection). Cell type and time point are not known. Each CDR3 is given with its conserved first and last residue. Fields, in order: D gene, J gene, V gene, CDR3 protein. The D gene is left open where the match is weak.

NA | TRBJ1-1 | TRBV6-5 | CASSYSVAGRTEAFF
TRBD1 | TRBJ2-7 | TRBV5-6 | CASSTGTGGEQYF
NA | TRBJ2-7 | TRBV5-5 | CASSLDYRGMGYEQYF
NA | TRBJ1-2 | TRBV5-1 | CASSLDREMYGYTF
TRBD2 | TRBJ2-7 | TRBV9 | CASSAAGGLPYEQYF
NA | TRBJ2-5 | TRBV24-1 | CATSDFGRYQETQYF
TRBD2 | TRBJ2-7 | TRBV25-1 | CASSDPSGGRREQYF
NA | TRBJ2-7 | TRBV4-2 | CASSQAGTPRYEQYF
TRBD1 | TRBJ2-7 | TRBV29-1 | CSVEETGYEQYF
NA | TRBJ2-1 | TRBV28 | CASTPLASTNNEQFF